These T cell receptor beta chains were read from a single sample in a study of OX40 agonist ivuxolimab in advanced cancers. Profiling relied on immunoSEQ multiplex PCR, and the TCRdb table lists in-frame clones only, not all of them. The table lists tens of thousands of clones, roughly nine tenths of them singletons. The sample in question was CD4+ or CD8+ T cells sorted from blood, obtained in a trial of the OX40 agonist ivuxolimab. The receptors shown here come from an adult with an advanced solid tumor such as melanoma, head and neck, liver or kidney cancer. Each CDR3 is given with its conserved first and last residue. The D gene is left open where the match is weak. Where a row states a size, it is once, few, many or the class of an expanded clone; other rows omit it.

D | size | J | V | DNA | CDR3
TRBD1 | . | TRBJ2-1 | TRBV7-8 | TGTGCCAGCAGACAGGGGAGCTCCTACAATGAGCAGTTCTTC | CASRQGSSYNEQFF
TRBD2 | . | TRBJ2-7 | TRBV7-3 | TGTGCCAGCAGCCCCGGGGGGGCCTACGAGCAGTACTTC | CASSPGGAYEQYF
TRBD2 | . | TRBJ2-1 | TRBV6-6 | TGTGCCAGCAGTGCCCCGGGACTAGCAGTTAACAATGAGCAGTTCTTC | CASSAPGLAVNNEQFF
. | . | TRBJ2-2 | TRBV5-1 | TGCGTCAGCAGCTTGAATCCTGGGGGACCCAACACCGGGGAGCTGTTTTTT | CVSSLNPGGPNTGELFF
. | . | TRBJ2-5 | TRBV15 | TGTGCCACCAGCAGAGACCACACCCACCAAGAGACCCAGTACTTC | CATSRDHTHQETQYF
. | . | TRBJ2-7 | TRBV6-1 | TGTGCCAGCAGGACTAACAGCGAGCAGTACTTC | CASRTNSEQYF
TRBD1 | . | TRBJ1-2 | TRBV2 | TGTGCCAGCAGCCTAGCGGGACAGGGAAACTATGGCTACACCTTC | CASSLAGQGNYGYTF
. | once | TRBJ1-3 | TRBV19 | TGTGCCAGTAGTACCACAGGCGGAAACACCATATATTTT | CASSTTGGNTIYF
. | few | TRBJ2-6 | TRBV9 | . | CASSVGDGTFVSF
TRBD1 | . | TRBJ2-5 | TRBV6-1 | TGTGCCAGCGAGACAGGGGTGAAAGAGACCCAGTACTTC | CASETGVKETQYF
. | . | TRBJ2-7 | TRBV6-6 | TGTGCCAGCAGCCTGGAAGGCTCCTACGAGCAGTACTTC | CASSLEGSYEQYF
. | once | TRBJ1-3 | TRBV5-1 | TGCGCCAGCAGCTTGTCGGGCATCTCTGGAAACACCATATATTTT | CASSLSGISGNTIYF
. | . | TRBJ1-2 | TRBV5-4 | TGTGCCAGCAGTTACGACAGGTCTAACTATGGCTACACCTTC | CASSYDRSNYGYTF
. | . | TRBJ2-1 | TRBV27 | TGTGCCAGCTTAAAAGTCCGTTACAATGAGCAGTTCTTC | CASLKVRYNEQFF
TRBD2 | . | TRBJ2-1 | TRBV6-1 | TGTGCCACCTTGGGACTAGCGGGGAACAATGAGCAGTTCTTC | CATLGLAGNNEQFF
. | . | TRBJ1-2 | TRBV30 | TGTGCCTGGAGTCCCCGGGCAGAAACTAACTATGGCTACACCTTC | CAWSPRAETNYGYTF
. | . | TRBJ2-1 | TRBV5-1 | TGCGCCAGCAGCTTTAGTCTAGGAGGCGGTGAGCAGTTCTTC | CASSFSLGGGEQFF
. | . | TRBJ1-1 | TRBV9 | TGTGCCAGCAGCGTAGGAGGGGAAAGGACTGAAGCTTTCTTT | CASSVGGERTEAFF
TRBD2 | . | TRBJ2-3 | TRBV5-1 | TGCGCCAGCAGCAGCCTTACTAGCGGGGGCACAGATACGCAGTATTTT | CASSSLTSGGTDTQYF
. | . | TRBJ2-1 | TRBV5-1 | TGCGCCAGCAGCTTGGGGTTCGGGGATGAGCAGTTCTTC | CASSLGFGDEQFF
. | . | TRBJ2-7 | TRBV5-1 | TGCGCCAGCAGCGCCGACGTGGGGAGCTCCTACGAGCAGTACTTC | CASSADVGSSYEQYF
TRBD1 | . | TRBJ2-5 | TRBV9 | TGTGCCAGCAGCGCCGGGACAGAAGAGACCCAGTACTTC | CASSAGTEETQYF
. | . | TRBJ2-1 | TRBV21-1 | TGTGTCCAACTGACTAGCGGGCCGTCCAGGAGCTCCTACAATGAGCAGTTCTTC | CVQLTSGPSRSSYNEQFF
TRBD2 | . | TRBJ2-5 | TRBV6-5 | TGTGCCAGCAGCCTCCGACCTAGCGGGTCCACCCAGTACTTC | CASSLRPSGSTQYF
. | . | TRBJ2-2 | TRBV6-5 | TGTGCCAGCTCTGATACCGGGGAGCTGTTTTTT | CASSDTGELFF
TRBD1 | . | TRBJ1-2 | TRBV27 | TGTGCCAGCAGCGGACAGGGATTCTATGGCTACACCTTC | CASSGQGFYGYTF
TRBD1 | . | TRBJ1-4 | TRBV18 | TGTGCCAGCTCACCAGAGACAGGGAATGAAAAACTGTTTTTT | CASSPETGNEKLFF
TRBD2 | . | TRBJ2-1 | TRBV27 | TGTGCCAGCAGTTCCAGACTAGCGGGGCTCCTCTCCTACAATGAGCAGTTCTTC | CASSSRLAGLLSYNEQFF
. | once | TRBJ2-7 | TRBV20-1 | TGCAGTGCTCTCCTTTCCTACGAGCAGTACTTC | CSALLSYEQYF
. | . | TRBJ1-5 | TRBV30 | TGTGCCTGGAGTGTAGGCGCAGGGGATCAGCCCCAGCATTTT | CAWSVGAGDQPQHF
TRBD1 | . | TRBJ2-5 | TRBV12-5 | TGTGCTAGTGGTTTGGGACAGGGGGGTCAAGAGACCCAGTACTTC | CASGLGQGGQETQYF